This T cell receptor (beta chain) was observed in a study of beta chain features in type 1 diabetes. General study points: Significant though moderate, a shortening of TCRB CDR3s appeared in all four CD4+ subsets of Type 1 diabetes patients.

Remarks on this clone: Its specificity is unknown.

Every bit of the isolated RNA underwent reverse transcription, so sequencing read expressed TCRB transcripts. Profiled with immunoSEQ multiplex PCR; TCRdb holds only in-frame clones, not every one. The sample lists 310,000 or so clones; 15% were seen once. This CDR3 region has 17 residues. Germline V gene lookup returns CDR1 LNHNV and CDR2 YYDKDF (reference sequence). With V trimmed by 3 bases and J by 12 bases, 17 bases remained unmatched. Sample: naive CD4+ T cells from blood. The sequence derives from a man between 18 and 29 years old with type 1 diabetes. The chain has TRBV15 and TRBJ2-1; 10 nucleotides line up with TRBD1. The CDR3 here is CATSRPGGQGRQRGQFF. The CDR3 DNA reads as TGTGCCACCAGCAGGCCGGGGGGACAGGGGCGACAGCGTGGGCAGTTCTTC.